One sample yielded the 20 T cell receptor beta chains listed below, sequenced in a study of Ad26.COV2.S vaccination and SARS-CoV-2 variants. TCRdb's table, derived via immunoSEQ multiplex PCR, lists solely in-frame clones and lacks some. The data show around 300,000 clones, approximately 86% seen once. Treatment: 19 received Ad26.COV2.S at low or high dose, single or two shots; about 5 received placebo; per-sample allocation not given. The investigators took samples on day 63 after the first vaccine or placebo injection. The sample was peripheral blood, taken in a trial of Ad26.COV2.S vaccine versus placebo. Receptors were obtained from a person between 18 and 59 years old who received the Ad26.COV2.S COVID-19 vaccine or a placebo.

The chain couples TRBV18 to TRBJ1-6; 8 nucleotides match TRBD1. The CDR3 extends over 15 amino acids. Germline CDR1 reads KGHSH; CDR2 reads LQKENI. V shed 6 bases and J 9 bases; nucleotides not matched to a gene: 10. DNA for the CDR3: TGTGCCAGCTCTCCAGGACAGGGCAGGAGTTCACCCCTCCACTTT. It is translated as CASSPGQGRSSPLHF. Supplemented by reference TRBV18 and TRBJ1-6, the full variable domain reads NAGVMQNPRHLVRRRGQEARLRCSPMKGHSHVYWYRQLPEEGLKFMVYLQKENIIDESGMPKERFSAEFPKEGPSILRIQQVVRGDSAAYFCASSPGQGRSSPLHFGNGTRLTVT.

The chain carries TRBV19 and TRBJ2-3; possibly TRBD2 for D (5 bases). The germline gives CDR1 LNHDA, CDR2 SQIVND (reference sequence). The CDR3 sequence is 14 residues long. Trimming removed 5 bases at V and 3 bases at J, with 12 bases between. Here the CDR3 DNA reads TGTGCCAGTAGTTTATCTAGCTTTACAGATACGCAGTATTTT. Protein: CASSLSSFTDTQYF. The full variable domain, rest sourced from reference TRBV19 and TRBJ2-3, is DGGITQSPKYLFRKEGQNVTLSCEQNLNHDAMYWYRQDPGQGLRLIYYSQIVNDFQKGDIAEGYSVSREKKESFPLTVTSAQKNPTAFYLCASSLSSFTDTQYFGPGTRLTVL.

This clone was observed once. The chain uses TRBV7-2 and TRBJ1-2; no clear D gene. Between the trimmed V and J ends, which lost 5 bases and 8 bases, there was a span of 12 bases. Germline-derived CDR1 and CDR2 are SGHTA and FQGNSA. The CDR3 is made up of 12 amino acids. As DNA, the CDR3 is TGTGCCAGCAGCACAGACGCCTTCGGCTACACCTTC. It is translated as CASSTDAFGYTF.

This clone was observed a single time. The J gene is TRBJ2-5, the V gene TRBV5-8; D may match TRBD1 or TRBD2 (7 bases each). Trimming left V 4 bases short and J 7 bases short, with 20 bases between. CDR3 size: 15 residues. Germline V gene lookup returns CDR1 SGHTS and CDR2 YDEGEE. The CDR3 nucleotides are TGTGCCAGCAGCCCACAAGGGGGACAGCGGGGGACCCAGTACTTC. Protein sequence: CASSPQGGQRGTQYF.

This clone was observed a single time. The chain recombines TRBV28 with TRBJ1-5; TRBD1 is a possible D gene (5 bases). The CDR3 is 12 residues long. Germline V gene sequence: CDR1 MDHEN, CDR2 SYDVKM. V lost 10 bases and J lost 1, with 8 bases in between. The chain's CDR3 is CATGDSNQPQHF. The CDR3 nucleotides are TGTGCCACCGGGGACAGCAATCAGCCCCAGCATTTT.

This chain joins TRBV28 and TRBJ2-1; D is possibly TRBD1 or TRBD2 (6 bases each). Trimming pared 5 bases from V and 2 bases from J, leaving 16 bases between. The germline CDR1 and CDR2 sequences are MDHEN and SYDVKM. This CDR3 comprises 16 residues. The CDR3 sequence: CASSAIPGATYNEQFF. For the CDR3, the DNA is TGTGCCAGCAGTGCCATCCCGGGGGCGACCTACAATGAGCAGTTCTTC.

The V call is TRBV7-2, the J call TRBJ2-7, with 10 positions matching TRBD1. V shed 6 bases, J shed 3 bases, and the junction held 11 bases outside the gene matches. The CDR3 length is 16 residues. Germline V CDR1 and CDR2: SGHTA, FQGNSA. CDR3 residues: CASSIGVGTGVYEQYF. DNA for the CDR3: TGTGCCAGCAGTATTGGAGTGGGGACAGGGGTCTACGAGCAGTACTTC.

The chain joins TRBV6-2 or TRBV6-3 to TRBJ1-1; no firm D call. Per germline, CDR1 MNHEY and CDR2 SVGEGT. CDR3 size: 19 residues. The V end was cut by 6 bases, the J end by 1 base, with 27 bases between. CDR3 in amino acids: CASSDMDLRMGSQNTEAFF. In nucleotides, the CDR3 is TGTGCCAGCAGCGACATGGACCTCCGGATGGGATCCCAGAACACTGAAGCTTTCTTT.

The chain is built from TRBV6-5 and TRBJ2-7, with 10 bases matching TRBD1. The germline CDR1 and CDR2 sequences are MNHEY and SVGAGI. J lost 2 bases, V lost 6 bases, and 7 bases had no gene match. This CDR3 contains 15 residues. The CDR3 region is CASRSGTGATYEQYF. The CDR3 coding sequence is TGTGCCAGCAGATCCGGGACAGGGGCAACCTACGAGCAGTACTTC.

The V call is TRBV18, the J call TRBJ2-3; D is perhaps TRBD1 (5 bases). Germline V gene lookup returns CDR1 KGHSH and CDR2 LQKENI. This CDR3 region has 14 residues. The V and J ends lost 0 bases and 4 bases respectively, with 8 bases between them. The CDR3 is CASSPPGAADTQYF. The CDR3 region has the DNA TGTGCCAGCTCACCACCAGGGGCCGCAGATACGCAGTATTTT.

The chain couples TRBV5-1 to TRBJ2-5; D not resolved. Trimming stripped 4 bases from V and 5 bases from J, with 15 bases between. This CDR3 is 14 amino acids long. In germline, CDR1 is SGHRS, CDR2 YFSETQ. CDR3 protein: CASSPGGLRETQYF. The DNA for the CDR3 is TGCGCCAGCAGCCCGGGTGGGTTACGGGAGACCCAGTACTTC.

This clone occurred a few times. CDR3 sequence reads: CASSPPSAHNSYEQYF. CDR3 DNA sequence: TGTGCCAGCTCACCCCCTAGCGCACACAACTCCTACGAGCAGTACTTC. The chain is built from TRBV18 and TRBJ2-7, with D possibly TRBD2 on 6 matching bases. The CDR3 runs to 16 residues. V shed 3 bases and J shed 0 bases, with 15 bases lying between them. Germline CDR1 reads KGHSH; CDR2 reads LQKENI.

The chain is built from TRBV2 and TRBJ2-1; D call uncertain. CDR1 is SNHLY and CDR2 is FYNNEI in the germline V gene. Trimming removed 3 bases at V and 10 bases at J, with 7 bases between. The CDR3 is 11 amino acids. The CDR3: CASSDAVEQFF. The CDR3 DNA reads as TGTGCCAGCAGTGACGCAGTAGAGCAGTTCTTC.

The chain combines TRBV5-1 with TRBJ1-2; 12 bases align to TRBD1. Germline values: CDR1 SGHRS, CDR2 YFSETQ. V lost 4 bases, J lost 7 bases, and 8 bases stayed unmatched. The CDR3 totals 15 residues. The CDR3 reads CASSEGTGGWSGYTF. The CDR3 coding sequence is TGCGCCAGCAGCGAAGGGACAGGGGGCTGGAGTGGCTACACCTTC.

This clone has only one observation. CDR3 DNA sequence: TGCGCCAGCAGCCAAGATAGGAGGCCTTCCACAGATACGCAGTATTTT. As protein: CASSQDRRPSTDTQYF. The chain combines TRBV4-3 with TRBJ2-3, with a weak D call TRBD2 (5 bases). V was pared by 0 bases and J by 2 bases, with 12 bases between. Germline V gives CDR1 LGHNA, CDR2 YSLEER. CDR3 length: 16 amino acids.

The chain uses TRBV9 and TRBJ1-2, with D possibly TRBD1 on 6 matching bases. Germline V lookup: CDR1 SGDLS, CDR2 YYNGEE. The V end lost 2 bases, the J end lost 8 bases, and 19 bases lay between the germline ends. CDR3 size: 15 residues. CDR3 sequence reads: CASSVGGGGNYGYTF. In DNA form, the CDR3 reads TGTGCCAGCAGCGTGGGCGGAGGGGGGAATTACGGCTACACCTTC.

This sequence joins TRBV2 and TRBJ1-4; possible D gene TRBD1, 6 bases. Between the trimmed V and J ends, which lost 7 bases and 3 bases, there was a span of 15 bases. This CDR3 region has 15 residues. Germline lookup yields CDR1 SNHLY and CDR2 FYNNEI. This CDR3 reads CASTAGGLANEKLFF. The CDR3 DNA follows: TGTGCCAGCACGGCGGGGGGCCTTGCTAATGAAAAACTGTTTTTT. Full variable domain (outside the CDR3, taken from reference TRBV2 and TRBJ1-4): EPEVTQTPSHQVTQMGQEVILRCVPISNHLYFYWYRQILGQKVEFLVSFYNNEISEKSEIFDDQFSVERPDGSNFTLKIRSTKLEDSAMYFCASTAGGLANEKLFFGSGTQLSVL.

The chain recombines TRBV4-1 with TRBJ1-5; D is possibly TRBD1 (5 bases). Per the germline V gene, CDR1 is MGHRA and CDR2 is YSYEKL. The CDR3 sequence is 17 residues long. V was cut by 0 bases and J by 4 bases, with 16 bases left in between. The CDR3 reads CASSQDGAGGLNQPQHF. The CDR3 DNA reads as TGCGCCAGCAGCCAAGACGGGGCCGGGGGGTTGAATCAGCCCCAGCATTTT.

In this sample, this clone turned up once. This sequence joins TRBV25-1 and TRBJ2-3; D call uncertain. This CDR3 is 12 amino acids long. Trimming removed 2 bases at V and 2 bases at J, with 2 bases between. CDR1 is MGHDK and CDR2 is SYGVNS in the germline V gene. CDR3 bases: TGTGCCAGCAGTGAAAACACAGATACGCAGTATTTT. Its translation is CASSENTDTQYF.

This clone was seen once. CDR3 region: CASKVTGGWRELFF. CDR3 DNA sequence: TGTGCCAGCAAGGTGACAGGGGGTTGGCGGGAGCTGTTTTTT. This chain uses TRBV28 with TRBJ2-2; TRBD1 matches 9 bases. This CDR3 region has 14 residues. Germline trimming cut 7 bases from V and 9 bases from J; bases unmatched to any gene: 9. In germline, CDR1 is MDHEN, CDR2 SYDVKM. Based on the CDR3 plus reference TRBV28 and TRBJ2-2, the full variable domain is DVKVTQSSRYLVKRTGEKVFLECVQDMDHENMFWYRQDPGLGLRLIYFSYDVKMKEKGDIPEGYSVSREKKERFSLILESASTNQTSMYLCASKVTGGWRELFFGEGSRLTVL.